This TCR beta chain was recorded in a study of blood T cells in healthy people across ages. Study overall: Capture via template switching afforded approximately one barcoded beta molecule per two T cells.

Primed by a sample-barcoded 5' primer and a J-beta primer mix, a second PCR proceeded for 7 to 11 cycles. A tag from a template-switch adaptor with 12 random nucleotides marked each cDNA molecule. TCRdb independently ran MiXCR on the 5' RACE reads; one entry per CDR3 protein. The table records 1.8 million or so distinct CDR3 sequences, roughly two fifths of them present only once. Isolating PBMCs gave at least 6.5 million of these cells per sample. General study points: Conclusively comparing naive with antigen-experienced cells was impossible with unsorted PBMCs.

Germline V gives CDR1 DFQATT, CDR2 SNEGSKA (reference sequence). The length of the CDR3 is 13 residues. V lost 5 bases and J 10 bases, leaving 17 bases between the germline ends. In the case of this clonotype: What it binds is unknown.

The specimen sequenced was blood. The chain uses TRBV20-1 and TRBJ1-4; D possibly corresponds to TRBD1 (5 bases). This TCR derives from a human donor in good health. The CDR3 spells CSAVGTSRRKLFF. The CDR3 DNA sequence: TGCAGTGCTGTGGGGACCTCAAGGAGAAAACTGTTTTTT.